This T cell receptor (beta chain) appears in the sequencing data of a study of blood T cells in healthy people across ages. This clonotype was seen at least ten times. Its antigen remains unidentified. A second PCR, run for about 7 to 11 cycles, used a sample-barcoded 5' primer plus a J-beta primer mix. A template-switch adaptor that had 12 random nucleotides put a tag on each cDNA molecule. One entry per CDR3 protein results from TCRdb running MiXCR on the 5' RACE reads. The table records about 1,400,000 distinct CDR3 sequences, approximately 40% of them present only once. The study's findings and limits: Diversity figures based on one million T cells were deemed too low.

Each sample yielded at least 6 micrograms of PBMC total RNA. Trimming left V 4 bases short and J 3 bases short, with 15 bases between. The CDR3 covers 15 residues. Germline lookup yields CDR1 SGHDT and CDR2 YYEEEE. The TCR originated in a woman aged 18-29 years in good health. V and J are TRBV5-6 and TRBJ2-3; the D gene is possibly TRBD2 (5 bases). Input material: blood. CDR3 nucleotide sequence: TGTGCCAGCAGCCCAACTAGTTTATGGACAGATACGCAGTATTTT. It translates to CASSPTSLWTDTQYF.